Below, one T cell receptor (beta chain) is given with its context. This clonotype was seen many times. Its binding antigen is unknown. There are no base qualities to consult, and no much larger clone falls within one base. The receptor library was made with 5' RACE. Sequencing used a NextSeq 500. In the TCR library protocol, a unique molecular identifier was attached to each TCR cDNA molecule so that PCR and sequencing errors could be corrected. The paper's data handling went like this. Decombinator tools were used for TCR identification, UMI-based error correction and CDR3 extraction. Expanded TCRs were defined as those above a frequency of 2 per 1,000, corresponding to the top 1% of the tumor frequency distribution. Renyi diversity was computed with the R vegan package after each repertoire had been subsampled 100 times to 5,000 TCRs. To build CDR3 similarity networks, amino acid triplet string-kernel similarity was used, and CDR3s were connected when their pairwise similarity was above 0.82. TCRdb handled the public reads itself, with Q25 trimming in fastp and clone calling in MiXCR, and kept productive beta chains. Entries are consolidated by CDR3 protein sequence, retaining the most common genes and DNA. What appears here as the V and J calls and clone size reflects TCRdb's work, not the paper's. This sample holds roughly 28,000 distinct CDR3 sequences; roughly 8% were observed only once. Roughly 34% of the sample goes to the ten largest clones.

The time point label corresponds to: sample taken at primary tumor resection. TCR sequencing used whole RNA extracted from tumor and nontumor lung tissue, or from cryopreserved PBMC samples, without cell sorting. The donors were about 65 patients from the lung TRACERx cohort who had early-stage, untreated non-small cell lung cancer. A patient was chosen for TCR sequencing only when enough RNA was available from at least two tumor regions. The CDR3 goes from the cysteine to the phenylalanine over 17 residues. Only the CDR3 DNA is retained, 51 bases long and in frame from the first base. The CDR1 and CDR2 encoded by the germline V gene are LGHNA and YSLEER. V is cut by 0 bases and J by 5 bases, and the space between the germline ends is 17 bases. The sample belongs to a study of spatial heterogeneity in lung cancer (dated by TCRdb to the late 2010s). Turning to the overall study: Beta-chain transcripts were consistently detected in greater numbers than alpha-chain transcripts, which likely reflected higher beta-chain transcript abundance. In the raw uncorrected reads, each unique combination of TCR and UMI appeared more than ten times on average. TCR repertoire features were related to nonsynonymous mutation counts determined by whole-exome sequencing of tumor tissue. Both alpha and beta chains were TCR-sequenced in samples taken at surgery, namely 220 tumor regions, around 64 matched nontumor lung samples and 45 to 60 PBMC samples. The study quantitatively compared TCR alpha and beta repertoires across multiple tumor regions, matched nontumor lung and blood in non-small cell lung cancer.

Here is what the overall study found, with its caveats: Ubiquitous expanded tumor TCRs showed up in blood more often at tumor resection than at routine follow-up. Additional single-cell paired TCR alpha and beta sequencing was considered necessary to confirm, at a functional level, the hypothesis that regional TCRs recognize regional mutations.

This specimen consisted of PBMCs, obtained at surgery. This clonotype originated in a female donor with early-stage non-small cell lung cancer. The rearrangement joined TRBV4-3 to TRBJ2-1; 5 matching bases give a weak D call of TRBD2. The CDR3 region: CASSQDFGSGRNNEQFF. The DNA sequence is given as TGCGCCAGCAGCCAAGATTTTGGGAGCGGCAGAAACAATGAGCAGTTCTTC.